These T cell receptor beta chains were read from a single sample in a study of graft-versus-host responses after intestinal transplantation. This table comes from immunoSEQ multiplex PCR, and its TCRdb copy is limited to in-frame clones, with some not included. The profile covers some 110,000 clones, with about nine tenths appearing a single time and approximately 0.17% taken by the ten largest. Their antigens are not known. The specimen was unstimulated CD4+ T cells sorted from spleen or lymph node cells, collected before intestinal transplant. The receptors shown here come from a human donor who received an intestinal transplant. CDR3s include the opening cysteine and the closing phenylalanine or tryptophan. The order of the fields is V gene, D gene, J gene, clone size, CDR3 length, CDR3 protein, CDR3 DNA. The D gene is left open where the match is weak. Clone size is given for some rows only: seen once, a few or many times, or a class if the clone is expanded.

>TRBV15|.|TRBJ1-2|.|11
CATSRDRDYTF
TGTGCCACCAGCAGAGACAGGGACTACACCTTC
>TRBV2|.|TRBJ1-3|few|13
CASSDGYITTIYF
TGTGCCAGCAGTGACGGGTATATTACCACCATATATTTT
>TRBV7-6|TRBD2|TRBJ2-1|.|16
CASSNPGLAGGNEQFF
TGTGCCAGCAGCAACCCGGGACTAGCGGGGGGCAATGAGCAGTTCTTC
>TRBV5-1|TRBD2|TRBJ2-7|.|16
CASSTRPSGGPYEQYF
TGCGCCAGCAGCACCCGTCCTAGCGGGGGTCCCTACGAGCAGTACTTC
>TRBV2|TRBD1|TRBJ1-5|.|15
CASSWGQGRNQPQHF
TGTGCCAGCAGTTGGGGACAGGGAAGGAATCAGCCCCAGCATTTT
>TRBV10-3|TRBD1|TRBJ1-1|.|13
CAISEIQGTEAFF
TGTGCCATCAGTGAGATACAGGGGACTGAAGCTTTCTTT
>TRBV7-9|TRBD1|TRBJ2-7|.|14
CASIAPGQGGEQYF
TGTGCCAGCATTGCCCCGGGACAGGGAGGCGAGCAGTACTTC
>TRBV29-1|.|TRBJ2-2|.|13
CSAGGMYTGELFF
TGCAGCGCTGGGGGGATGTACACCGGGGAGCTGTTTTTT
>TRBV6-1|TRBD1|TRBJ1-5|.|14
CASSEVGGFQPQHF
TGTGCCAGCAGTGAAGTAGGGGGCTTTCAGCCCCAGCATTTT
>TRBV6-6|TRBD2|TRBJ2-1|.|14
CASSGGLAGGEQFF
TGTGCCAGCAGTGGGGGACTAGCTGGGGGGGAGCAGTTCTTC
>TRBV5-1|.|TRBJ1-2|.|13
CASSSDRPLGGTF
TGCGCCAGCAGCTCAGACAGACCACTTGGTGGGACCTTC
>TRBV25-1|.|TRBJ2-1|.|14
CASSEPLAGGEQFF
TGTGCCAGCAGTGAACCCCTCGCTGGGGGGGAGCAGTTCTTC
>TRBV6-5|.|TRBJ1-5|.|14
CASSERQGNQPQHF
TGTGCCAGCAGTGAGAGACAGGGCAATCAGCCCCAGCATTTT
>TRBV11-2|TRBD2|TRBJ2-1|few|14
CASSSQAGVGEQFF
TGTGCCAGCAGCTCACAAGCGGGAGTGGGGGAGCAGTTCTTC
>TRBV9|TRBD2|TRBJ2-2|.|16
CASSAQLREGSGELFF
TGTGCCAGCAGCGCCCAGCTGCGGGAGGGTTCCGGGGAGCTGTTTTTT
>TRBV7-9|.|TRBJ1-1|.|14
CASSSGDINTEAFF
TGTGCCAGCAGCTCCGGGGACATCAACACTGAAGCTTTCTTT
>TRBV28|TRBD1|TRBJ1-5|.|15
CASSLEQGVNQPQHF
TGTGCCAGCAGTTTAGAACAGGGGGTGAATCAGCCCCAGCATTTT
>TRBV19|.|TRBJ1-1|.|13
CASSMTTYTEAFF
TGTGCCAGTAGTATGACAACTTACACTGAAGCTTTCTTT
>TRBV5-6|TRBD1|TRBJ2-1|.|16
CASSYDRTGRYNEQFF
TGTGCCAGCAGCTATGACCGGACAGGGAGATACAATGAGCAGTTCTTC
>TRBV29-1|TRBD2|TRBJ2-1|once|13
CSVRTSGIGEQFF
TGCAGCGTCAGGACTAGCGGGATAGGTGAGCAGTTCTTC
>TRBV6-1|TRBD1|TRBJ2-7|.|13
CASRGTGSYEQYF
TGTGCCAGCAGGGGGACAGGGTCCTACGAGCAGTACTTC
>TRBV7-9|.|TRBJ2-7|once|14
CASSFGQKHYEQYF
TGTGCCAGCAGCTTCGGACAGAAACACTACGAGCAGTACTTC
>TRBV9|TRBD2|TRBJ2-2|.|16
CASSSRTSGSTGELFF
TGTGCCAGCAGCTCCCGGACTAGCGGGAGTACCGGGGAGCTGTTTTTT
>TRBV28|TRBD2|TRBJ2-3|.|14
CAIRTSGSTDTQYF
TGTGCCATCCGGACTAGCGGGAGCACAGATACGCAGTATTTT
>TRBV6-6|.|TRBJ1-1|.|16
CASSRGGAGLNTEAFF
TGTGCCAGCAGCCGAGGGGGGGCAGGGCTGAACACTGAAGCTTTCTTT
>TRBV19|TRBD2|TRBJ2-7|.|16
CASSALTSGSSYEQYF
TGTGCCAGTAGTGCTCTAACTAGCGGGTCTTCCTACGAGCAGTACTTC
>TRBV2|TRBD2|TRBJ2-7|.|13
CASSFSGSYEQYF
TGTGCCAGCAGTTTTAGCGGGAGCTACGAGCAGTACTTC
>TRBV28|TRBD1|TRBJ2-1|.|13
CASRTGGYNEQFF
TGTGCCAGCAGGACAGGGGGCTACAATGAGCAGTTCTTC
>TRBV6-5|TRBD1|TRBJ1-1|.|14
CASSYRTGNTEAFF
TGTGCCAGCAGTTACCGGACAGGGAACACTGAAGCTTTCTTT
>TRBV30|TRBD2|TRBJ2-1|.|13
CASRGDPYNEQFF
TGTGCCTCGCGGGGGGATCCCTACAATGAGCAGTTCTTC
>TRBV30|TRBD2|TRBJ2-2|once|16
CAWSASGRANTGELFF
TGTGCCTGGAGTGCTAGCGGGAGGGCGAACACCGGGGAGCTGTTTTTT
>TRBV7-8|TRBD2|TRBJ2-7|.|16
CASSLALGGGPYEQYF
TGTGCCAGCAGCTTAGCGTTGGGGGGGGGACCCTACGAGCAGTACTTC
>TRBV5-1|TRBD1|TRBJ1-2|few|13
CASSLWTGDGYTF
TGCGCCAGCAGCTTATGGACAGGGGATGGCTACACCTTC
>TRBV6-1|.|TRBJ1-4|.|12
CASSEASEKLFF
TGTGCCAGCAGTGAAGCGAGTGAAAAACTGTTTTTT
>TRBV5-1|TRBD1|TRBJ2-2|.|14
CASSFPGGSGELFF
TGCGCCAGCAGCTTCCCAGGGGGAAGCGGGGAGCTGTTTTTT
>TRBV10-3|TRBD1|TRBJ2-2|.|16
CAIRGSGGMDTGELFF
TGTGCCATCAGAGGATCAGGGGGTATGGACACCGGGGAGCTGTTTTTT
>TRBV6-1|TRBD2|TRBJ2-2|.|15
CASLGGGPNTGELFF
TGTGCCAGCCTTGGCGGGGGGCCGAACACCGGGGAGCTGTTTTTT
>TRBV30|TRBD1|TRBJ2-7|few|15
CAWTRKGALSYEQYF
TGTGCCTGGACGCGAAAGGGGGCACTCTCCTACGAGCAGTACTTC
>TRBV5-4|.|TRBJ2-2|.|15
CASSPRTANTGELFF
TGTGCCAGCAGCCCGCGGACAGCGAACACCGGGGAGCTGTTTTTT
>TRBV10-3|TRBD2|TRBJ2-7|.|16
CAISDPGLARTYEQYF
TGTGCCATCAGTGACCCGGGACTAGCGAGGACCTACGAGCAGTACTTC
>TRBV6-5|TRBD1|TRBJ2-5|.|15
CASSPQLTGQETQYF
TGTGCCAGCAGCCCTCAACTGACAGGGCAAGAGACCCAGTACTTC
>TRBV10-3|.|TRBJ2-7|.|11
CAISSQWEQYF
TGTGCCATCAGTTCACAGTGGGAGCAGTACTTC
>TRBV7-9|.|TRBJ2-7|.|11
CASSAMREQYF
TGTGCCAGCAGCGCCATGCGCGAGCAGTACTTC
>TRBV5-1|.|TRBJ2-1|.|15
CASSQTGLSYNEQFF
TGCGCCAGCAGCCAGACAGGCCTTTCCTACAATGAGCAGTTCTTC
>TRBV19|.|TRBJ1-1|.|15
CASSIVSGANTEAFF
TGTGCCAGTAGTATCGTTTCGGGAGCGAACACTGAAGCTTTCTTT
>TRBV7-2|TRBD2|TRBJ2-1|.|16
CASSSPTSGAYNEQFF
TGTGCCAGCAGCTCCCCGACTAGCGGGGCCTACAATGAGCAGTTCTTC
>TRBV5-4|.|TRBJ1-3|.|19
CASSLRRGGSHVSGNTIYF
TGTGCCAGCAGCTTGCGGCGGGGGGGTAGCCACGTCTCTGGAAACACCATATATTTT
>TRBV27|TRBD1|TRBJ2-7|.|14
CASSKQGFPYEQYF
TGTGCCAGCAGTAAACAGGGGTTCCCCTACGAGCAGTACTTC
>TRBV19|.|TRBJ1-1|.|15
CASRIQDISNTEAFF
TGTGCCAGTAGGATCCAGGACATCTCGAACACTGAAGCTTTCTTT
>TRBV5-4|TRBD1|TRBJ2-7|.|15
CASSFVGQGSYEQYF
TGTGCCAGCAGCTTCGTCGGACAGGGATCTTACGAGCAGTACTTC
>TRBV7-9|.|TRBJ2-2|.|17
CASSSPPTLANTGELFF
TGTGCCAGCAGCTCCCCTCCGACACTCGCGAACACCGGGGAGCTGTTTTTT
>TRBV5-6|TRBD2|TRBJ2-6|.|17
CASSLGLREAGANVLTF
TGTGCCAGCAGCTTGGGGTTGCGGGAGGCTGGGGCCAACGTCCTGACTTTC
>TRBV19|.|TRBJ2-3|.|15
CASGGVSTSTDTQYF
TGTGCCAGTGGGGGCGTGAGTACTAGCACAGATACGCAGTATTTT
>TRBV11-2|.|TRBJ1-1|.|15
CASSLSGGGPGKAFF
TGTGCCAGCAGCTTATCTGGGGGAGGGCCGGGGAAAGCTTTCTTT
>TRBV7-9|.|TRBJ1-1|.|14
CASSLLGGNTEAFF
TGTGCCAGCAGCTTACTAGGGGGGAACACTGAAGCTTTCTTT
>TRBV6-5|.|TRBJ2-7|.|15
CASSYSRVRAYEQYF
TGTGCCAGCAGTTACTCGAGGGTAAGGGCTTACGAGCAGTACTTC